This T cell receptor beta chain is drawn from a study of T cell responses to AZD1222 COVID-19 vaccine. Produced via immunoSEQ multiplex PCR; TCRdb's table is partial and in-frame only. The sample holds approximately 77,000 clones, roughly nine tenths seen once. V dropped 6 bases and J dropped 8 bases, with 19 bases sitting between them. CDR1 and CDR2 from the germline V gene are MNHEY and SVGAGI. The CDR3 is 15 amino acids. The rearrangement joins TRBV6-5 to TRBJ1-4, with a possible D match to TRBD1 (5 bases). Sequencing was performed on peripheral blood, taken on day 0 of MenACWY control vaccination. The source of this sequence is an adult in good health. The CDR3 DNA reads TGTGCCAGCAGACCAAGCCTGCAGGGTGGGGAAAAACTGTTTTTT. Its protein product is CASRPSLQGGEKLFF.